These 20 T cell receptor beta chains came from one sample sequenced in a study of CD8 T cells in ankylosing spondylitis. From the 5' RACE reads, TCRdb called clonotypes with MiXCR, one entry per CDR3 protein. The data contain roughly 350,000 distinct CDR3 sequences, less than 9.5% of them singletons. General study points: Made up of fewer than 10 highly homologous variants, a TCR beta motif appeared characteristic of ankylosing spondylitis blood.

Their specific antigens are unknown. Sequences were obtained from blood, either unsorted or a sorted T cell fraction (not recorded which). The receptors originated from a male donor with ankylosing spondylitis.

This clonotype appeared a few times. The V and J genes are TRBV12-3 or TRBV12-4 and TRBJ2-5; D is possibly TRBD2 (6 bases). This CDR3 is built from 13 residues. V was pared by 4 bases and J by 5 bases, with 11 bases between. The CDR3: CASSSGRHETQYF. CDR3 nucleotides: TGTGCCAGCAGTTCCGGGAGACACGAGACCCAGTACTTC.

This clonotype has only a few counts. The chain employs TRBV20-1 and TRBJ2-3; D perhaps matches TRBD2 (6 bases). The CDR3 consists of 15 residues. V was clipped by 0 bases and J by 4 bases, with 14 bases between them. The V gene's germline CDR1 is DFQATT and CDR2 SNEGSKA (reference sequence). For the CDR3, the DNA is TGCAGTGCTAGAGATTCAACGGGAGCCGCAGATACGCAGTATTTT. Amino acids: CSARDSTGAADTQYF.

J is TRBJ2-7 and V is TRBV5-1; possibly TRBD2 for D (6 bases). V lost 4 bases, J lost 0 bases, and 17 bases lay in between. The CDR3 runs to 16 residues. Germline CDR1 and CDR2: SGHRS and YFSETQ. For the CDR3, the DNA is TGCGCCAGCAGCCCGGGACTTGAACCGACCTCCTACGAGCAGTACTTC. Its translation is CASSPGLEPTSYEQYF.

There are many counts of this clonotype. The V gene is TRBV12-3 or TRBV12-4, the J gene TRBJ1-6, with 8 positions matching TRBD1. Trimming took 5 bases from V and 10 from J; bases not matched to a gene: 4. This CDR3 has 13 residues. CDR3 in DNA: TGTGCCAGCAGTACAGGGGGGTACTCACCCCTCCACTTT. Residues: CASSTGGYSPLHF.

V and J are TRBV5-4 and TRBJ2-7; TRBD2 matches 9 bases. The CDR3 contains 16 residues. Germline values: CDR1 SGHNT, CDR2 YYREEE (reference sequence). V shed 4 bases, J shed 3 bases, and the junction held 11 bases outside the gene matches. The CDR3, as DNA: TGTGCCAGCAGCACCGCCGGGACTAGCTTATTCTACGAGCAGTACTTC. It translates to CASSTAGTSLFYEQYF.

The chain employs TRBV24-1 and TRBJ1-2, with a possible D match to TRBD1 (5 bases). CDR3 length equals 14 residues. Germline CDR1 is KGHDR and CDR2 is SFDVKD. The ends were cut back, 4 bases at V and 0 bases at J, with 8 bases in the middle. CDR3 nucleotide sequence: TGTGCCACCAGTGACCCGACAGCTAACTATGGCTACACCTTC. Residues: CATSDPTANYGYTF.

The chain recombines TRBV4-2 with TRBJ1-4, with 7 bases identical to TRBD1. Germline values: CDR1 LGHNA, CDR2 YNFKEQ. Trimming cost V 4 bases and J 8 bases; bases outside gene matches: 7. The CDR3 covers 14 residues. The DNA for the CDR3 is TGTGCCAGCAGCCCCCGACAGGGAGGGGAAAAACTGTTTTTT. Residues: CASSPRQGGEKLFF.

This clonotype has more than one count but fewer than ten. The chain combines TRBV7-3 with TRBJ2-2; 9 bases agree with TRBD2. V dropped 6 bases and J dropped 3; count of bases not matched to a gene: 8. CDR1 is SGHTA and CDR2 is FQGTGA in the germline V gene. The CDR3 is made up of 16 amino acids. The CDR3 loop reads CASRSLAGSHTGELFF. The CDR3 bases are TGTGCCAGCAGGTCCCTAGCGGGGAGTCACACCGGGGAGCTGTTTTTT.

This clonotype has only a few counts. The chain joins TRBV28 to TRBJ2-1; TRBD1 agrees at 9 bases. Per germline, CDR1 MDHEN and CDR2 SYDVKM. This CDR3 comprises 14 residues. V lost 7 bases to trimming and J lost 4 bases; unmatched junction nucleotides: 5. CDR3 residues: CASIPGQGYNEQFF. DNA for the CDR3: TGTGCCAGCATCCCGGGACAGGGATACAATGAGCAGTTCTTC.

In this sample, this clonotype turned up many times. This chain joins TRBV4-1 and TRBJ1-4; D gene unclear. V was cut by 2 bases and J by 0 bases, with 19 bases left in between. The germline gives CDR1 MGHRA, CDR2 YSYEKL. The CDR3 covers 19 residues. The CDR3, as DNA: TGCGCCAGCAGCCAATCGGGAGGGAATTGGGTCGCAACTAATGAAAAACTGTTTTTT. This codes for CASSQSGGNWVATNEKLFF.

This chain connects TRBV2 to TRBJ1-4; D ambiguous. This CDR3 region has 15 residues. CDR1 and CDR2 from the germline V gene are SNHLY and FYNNEI. V dropped 4 bases and J dropped 0 bases, with 9 bases sitting between them. CDR3: CASSGRYATNEKLFF. The CDR3 DNA reads as TGTGCCAGCAGTGGACGTTATGCAACTAATGAAAAACTGTTTTTT.

At least ten counts were recorded for this clonotype. The genes are TRBV12-3 or TRBV12-4 and TRBJ1-3, with D uncertain. The CDR3 is made up of 14 amino acids. V lost 5 bases and J lost 3, with 11 bases in between. The CDR3 DNA reads as TGTGCCAGCAGTCCCGAGATCGGTGGAAACACCATATATTTT. It specifies CASSPEIGGNTIYF.

This clonotype has at least ten counts. This rearrangement joins TRBV6-2 or TRBV6-3 to TRBJ2-1; TRBD2 is a possible D gene (5 bases). Germline V CDR1 and CDR2: MNHEY, SVGEGT. V dropped 6 bases and J dropped 2 bases, with 11 bases sitting between them. The CDR3 has 14 amino acids. Here the CDR3 reads CASRGSGTYNEQFF. The CDR3 bases are TGTGCCAGCAGGGGCAGCGGCACCTACAATGAGCAGTTCTTC.

A word on this clonotype: Given a much more abundant clone one base away, this may be a read error. V and J are TRBV7-3 and TRBJ2-7; 7 positions match TRBD2. CDR3 length equals 13 residues. CDR1 is SGHTA and CDR2 is FQGTGA in the germline V gene. CDR3 loop: CASSPTGTTEQHF. The CDR3 DNA reads TGTGCCAGCAGCCCAACCGGGACTACCGAGCAGCACTTC.

In this sample, this clonotype turned up a few times. The chain has TRBV6-5 and TRBJ1-2; D may be TRBD1 (5 bases). The CDR3 runs 17 residues. Trimming took off 2 bases at V and 6 bases at J, with 22 bases between the two ends. Germline V gene sequence: CDR1 MNHEY, CDR2 SVGAGI. This chain's CDR3 is CASSYVLLAGKEDGYTF. The CDR3 region has the DNA TGTGCCAGCAGTTACGTCTTGCTGGCAGGGAAGGAAGATGGCTACACCTTC.

The chain carries TRBV6-1 and TRBJ1-1, with D perhaps TRBD1 (6 bases). This CDR3 has 16 amino acids. V was shortened by 6 bases and J by 1 base, with 18 bases between the two germline ends. From germline, CDR1 is MNHNS and CDR2 SASEGT. The CDR3 spells CASSLSTGGPNTEAFF. As DNA, the CDR3 is TGTGCCAGCAGCCTTTCGACGGGGGGGCCGAACACTGAAGCTTTCTTT.

Many counts were recorded for this clonotype. This sequence joins TRBV12-3 or TRBV12-4 and TRBJ2-1; D gene unclear. The V gene lost 2 bases and the J gene lost 9 bases, with 11 bases spanning the gap. The CDR3 extends over 13 amino acids. In DNA, the CDR3 is TGTGCCAGCAGTTTACCAGACTGGGTTGAGCAGTTCTTC. This codes for CASSLPDWVEQFF.

V is TRBV18 and J is TRBJ1-1; the D is unclear. The V and J ends lost 0 bases and 5 bases respectively, with 19 bases between them. The CDR3 consists of 17 residues. CDR1 is KGHSH, CDR2 LQKENI, per germline. The CDR3 sequence is CASSPPPTASFSTEAFF. CDR3 sequence (DNA): TGTGCCAGCTCACCACCGCCGACGGCCAGTTTTTCGACTGAAGCTTTCTTT.

The chain is built from TRBV28 and TRBJ2-7; D remains ambiguous. V lost 7 bases to trimming and J lost 6 bases, with 4 bases between them. Looked up from germline, CDR1 is MDHEN and CDR2 is SYDVKM. The CDR3 has 9 residues. CDR3 residues: CASIGEQYF. DNA for the CDR3: TGTGCCAGCATCGGCGAGCAGTACTTC.

The CDR3 DNA is TGTGCCAGCCGACCCCCCGGCGGGGCCGGGGAGCTGTTTTTT. This sequence encodes CASRPPGGAGELFF. The chain links TRBV7-3 to TRBJ2-2, with D possibly being TRBD2 (6 bases). The CDR3 is 14 amino acids. V was cut by 8 bases and J by 6 bases, with 16 bases left in between. Germline CDR1 is SGHTA and CDR2 is FQGTGA.